What follows describes a single TCR beta chain. The antigen is unknown. The data were produced by immunoSEQ multiplex PCR, yet TCRdb's version contains in-frame clones alone and is incomplete. The sample shows some 740,000 clones, nearly 95% of them seen only once. With V trimmed by 5 bases and J by 4 bases, 15 bases remained unmatched. Germline CDR1 reads SGHVS; CDR2 reads FQNEAQ. The CDR3 covers 17 residues. Selected positively for CCR7 and CD45RO-negative, naive CD8 cells excluded terminally differentiated effector memory CD45RA+ cells. This sample is drawn from a study of shared clonotypes between healthy human individuals. Findings of the study overall: Across a handful of donors, naive CD4 shared roughly 5%, naive CD8 more than 3%, memory CD4 approximately 2.5%, memory CD8 about 0.4%.

The material sequenced was naive CD8+ T cells sorted from blood. This sequence originates from a man in his thirties or forties in good health. The gene calls are TRBV7-8 and TRBJ2-3; 7 bases are shared with TRBD2. CDR3 loop: CASSLRLAGAISDTQYF. DNA of the CDR3: TGTGCCAGCAGCCTCCGGCTGGCGGGAGCCATCTCAGATACGCAGTATTTT.